This TCR beta chain was sequenced during a study of T cell responses to AZD1222 COVID-19 vaccine. Broader study findings: Regions 160-218 and 743-854 held dominance among vaccine-associated CD4 TCRs, which spanned spike. Two doses of AZD1222 preceded a rise in Spike-specific TCR breadth and depth. Clonal diversity was possibly underestimated; the donors were predominantly white British and more often female. Of spike-specific TCRs, nearly half reportedly target regions left unmutated in variants.

Profiled with immunoSEQ multiplex PCR; TCRdb holds only in-frame clones, not every one. Of over 120,000 clones listed, over 85% are singletons. For this clone: What it recognizes is unknown.

Germline CDR1 SGHVS, CDR2 FQNEAQ. This CDR3 contains 15 residues. With 5 bases clipped from V and 6 bases from J, the junction kept 10 bases outside the gene matches. The sequencing used peripheral blood, collected 28 days after the second AZD1222 dose. The source of this sequence is an adult who received the AZD1222 COVID-19 vaccine. This chain joins TRBV7-8 and TRBJ1-5; 7 nucleotides align to TRBD1. The CDR3 protein is CASSESGGAAQPQHF. CDR3 in DNA: TGTGCCAGCAGCGAATCAGGGGGAGCGGCTCAGCCCCAGCATTTT.